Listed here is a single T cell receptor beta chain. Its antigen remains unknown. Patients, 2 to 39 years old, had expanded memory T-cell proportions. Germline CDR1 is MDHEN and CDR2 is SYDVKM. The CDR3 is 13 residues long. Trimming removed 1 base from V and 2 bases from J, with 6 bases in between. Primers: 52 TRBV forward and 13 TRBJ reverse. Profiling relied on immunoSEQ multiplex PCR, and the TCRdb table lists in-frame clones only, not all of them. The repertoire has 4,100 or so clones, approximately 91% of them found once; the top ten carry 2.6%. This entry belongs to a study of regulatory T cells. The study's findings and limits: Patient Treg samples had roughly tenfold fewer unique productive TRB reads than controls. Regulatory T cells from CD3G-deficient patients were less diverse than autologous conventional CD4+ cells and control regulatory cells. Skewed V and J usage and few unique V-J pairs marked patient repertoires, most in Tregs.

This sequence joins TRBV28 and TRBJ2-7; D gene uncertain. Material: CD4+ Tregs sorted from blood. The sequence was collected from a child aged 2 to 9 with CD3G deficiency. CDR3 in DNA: TGTGCCAGCAGTTTATCCGGAACCTACGAGCAGTACTTC. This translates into CASSLSGTYEQYF.